Each of the 9 T cell receptor beta chains below was sequenced from the same sample in a study of CXCR3-negative and CXCR3-positive naive CD8 T cells. Researchers prepared the TRB cDNA libraries using 5' RACE with UMI labels. No DNA is given; TCRdb re-called the 5' RACE reads and lists each CDR3 protein once. Reported are tens of thousands of distinct CDR3 sequences; the ten largest clones contain about 1.6%. Sample: naive CXCR3- CD8+ T cells from blood. Subset reported: CD45RO-CCR7+CD27+CD95- naive CD8+ T cells lacking CXCR3 (TNR3-). The receptors originated from a human donor in good health. Some clones in this sample may be carry-over from other donors' samples.

The rearrangement uses TRBV7-9 and TRBJ2-5; as DNA is missing, the TRBD1 call by TCRdb cannot be tested. The CDR3 consists of 16 residues. Germline CDR1 SEHNR, CDR2 FQNEAQ (reference sequence). The CDR3 spells CASSSAVGASQETQYF.

The V and J genes are TRBV7-6 and TRBJ2-7; TCRdb picks TRBD1, but there is no DNA to check that call. Germline CDR1 reads SGHVS; CDR2 reads FNYEAQ. This CDR3 region has 15 residues. Here the CDR3 reads CASSLARTGPLDQYF.

The chain carries TRBV21-1 and TRBJ2-5; without DNA, the TCRdb call of TRBD2 cannot be checked. TRBV21-1 is tagged as a pseudogene. CDR3 size: 15 residues. The CDR3: CASEEEEREEKTQYF.

The J gene is TRBJ2-1, the V gene TRBV10-3. The CDR3 is made up of 11 amino acids. Germline values: CDR1 ENHRY, CDR2 SYGVKD. This chain's CDR3 is CAIRQVEGQFF.

The rearrangement links TRBV29-1 to TRBJ2-2. Germline V gene lookup returns CDR1 SQVTM and CDR2 ANQGSEA. The CDR3 length is 15 residues. This CDR3 is CSASQWVGKAGELFF.

The gene calls are TRBV6-2 or TRBV6-3 and TRBJ2-2; TCRdb's assignment of TRBD1 cannot be checked, as there is no DNA. Germline CDR1 is MNHEY and CDR2 is SVGEGT. There are 15 residues in the CDR3. The CDR3 loop is CARLPGDRRTGELFF.

The V gene is TRBV9, the J gene TRBJ2-1; checking the TCRdb D call of TRBD2 is not possible without DNA. Germline V gene data show CDR1 as SGDLS and CDR2 as YYNGEE. There are 19 residues in the CDR3. This CDR3 reads CASSARLAGGPSSYNEQFF.

The chain employs TRBV7-9 and TRBJ1-1; TCRdb calls TRBD1, which cannot be checked without DNA. The germline CDR1 and CDR2 sequences are SEHNR and FQNEAQ (reference sequence). There are 15 residues in the CDR3. CDR3 sequence: CASSLVDRGNTEAFF.

The chain joins TRBV7-9 to TRBJ2-3; without DNA, the TCRdb call of TRBD2 cannot be checked. CDR3 length equals 16 residues. Germline CDR1 and CDR2: SEHNR and FQNEAQ (reference sequence). The CDR3 here is CASSSRLAGDTDTQYF.